The 19 T cell receptor beta chains presented below share a single source sample, sequenced in a study of yellow fever vaccine responses in identical twins. TCRdb re-analysed the RT-PCR reads in MiXCR, keeping a single row per CDR3 protein. In the table there are approximately 3,800 distinct CDR3 sequences, 90% of which are singletons. Sequenced here: T cells from blood (PBMCs), unsorted or a sorted subset (not recorded which), sampled before or after yellow fever vaccination (not recorded which). Source of these receptors: a young woman who received the yellow fever vaccine.

J is TRBJ2-1 and V is TRBV29-1; D gene uncertain. This CDR3 is 12 amino acids long. Trimming pared 4 bases from V and 7 bases from J, leaving 11 bases between. Per germline, CDR1 SQVTM and CDR2 ANQGSEA. The CDR3 bases are TGCAGCGTTGGAGGACCGATGAATGAGCAGTTCTTC. Translating it yields CSVGGPMNEQFF.

The chain recombines TRBV7-9 with TRBJ2-2; D gene unclear. This CDR3 comprises 12 residues. V was pared by 1 base and J by 6 bases, with 3 bases between. CDR1 is SEHNR and CDR2 is FQNEAQ in the germline V gene (reference sequence). CDR3 coding DNA: TGTGCCAGCAGCTTAGTCCCCGGGGAGCTGTTTTTT. Its protein is CASSLVPGELFF.

The V gene is TRBV15, the J gene TRBJ2-7, with a weak D call TRBD2 (5 bases). The germline V gene encodes CDR1 LNHNV and CDR2 YYDKDF (reference sequence). This CDR3 has 14 residues. Trimming cost V 1 base and J 0 bases, with 7 bases left between them. The CDR3 nucleotides read TGTGCCACCAGCAGAGTCCGGGGCTCCTACGAGCAGTACTTC. It codes for CATSRVRGSYEQYF.

The count of this clonotype is one. The rearrangement uses TRBV29-1 and TRBJ2-7; perhaps TRBD2 as D (6 bases). The CDR3 is made up of 12 amino acids. Trimming took off 1 base at V and 6 bases at J, with 10 bases between the two ends. CDR1 SQVTM and CDR2 ANQGSEA come from the germline V gene. The CDR3 loop is CSVEGGVGEQYF. Here the CDR3 DNA reads TGCAGCGTTGAAGGGGGGGTGGGCGAGCAGTACTTC.

V gene TRBV6-1 combines with J gene TRBJ1-5; 7 nucleotides agree with TRBD1. Germline values: CDR1 MNHNS, CDR2 SASEGT. The CDR3 has 13 amino acids. V trimming: 6 bases; J trimming: 5 bases; junction bases outside the gene matches: 4. The CDR3 sequence: CASRNTGDQPQHF. Written as DNA, the CDR3 is TGTGCCAGCAGGAATACAGGGGATCAGCCCCAGCATTTT.

This chain connects TRBV24-1 to TRBJ1-1; 9 bases map to TRBD1. The trim removed 3 bases at V and 4 bases at J, leaving 8 bases unmatched. Germline CDR1 KGHDR, CDR2 SFDVKD. This CDR3 has 16 residues. The CDR3 region is CATSDGNRGRFTEAFF. The CDR3 nucleotides are TGTGCCACCAGTGATGGCAACAGGGGGCGTTTCACTGAAGCTTTCTTT.

The V gene is TRBV5-1, the J gene TRBJ2-1; the D gene is possibly TRBD2 (7 bases). Trimming took 4 bases from V and 10 from J, leaving 21 bases between them. This CDR3 has 15 amino acids. The germline CDR1 and CDR2 sequences are SGHRS and YFSETQ. CDR3 region: CASSTPGGRGWEQFF. CDR3 in DNA: TGCGCCAGCAGCACCCCGGGGGGCCGGGGTTGGGAGCAGTTCTTC.

The V and J genes are TRBV13 and TRBJ2-2; 7 nucleotides agree with TRBD1. V lost 6 bases and J lost 5; bases outside the gene matches: 3. This CDR3 has 13 amino acids. CDR1 is PRHDT, CDR2 FYEKMQ, per germline (reference sequence). The CDR3, as DNA: TGTGCCAGCAGGGGGACAGCTACCGGGGAGCTGTTTTTT. This translates into CASRGTATGELFF.

The chain combines TRBV14 with TRBJ2-7, with TRBD1 matching 10 bases. The germline V gene encodes CDR1 SGHDN and CDR2 FVKESK. This CDR3 contains 16 residues. V lost 2 bases and J lost 2; bases outside the gene matches: 6. The CDR3 bases are TGTGCCAGCAGCCAAAAAACCGGGACAGGGGCCTACGAGCAGTACTTC. Translation gives CASSQKTGTGAYEQYF.

The J gene is TRBJ2-5, the V gene TRBV29-1; TRBD1 matches 7 bases. With V trimmed by 7 bases and J by 5 bases, 7 bases remained unmatched. The CDR3 covers 12 residues. Germline assignment: CDR1 SQVTM and CDR2 ANQGSEA. The CDR3 spells CSGNRGAETQYF. CDR3 bases: TGCAGCGGTAACAGGGGAGCGGAGACCCAGTACTTC.

As DNA, the CDR3 is TGTGCCAGCAGGCTCGAGGACAGGGGGTACACCGGGGAGCTGTTTTTT. This encodes CASRLEDRGYTGELFF. The rearrangement joins TRBV6-1 to TRBJ2-2; 10 bases are a match to TRBD1. Per the germline V gene, CDR1 is MNHNS and CDR2 is SASEGT. J gave up 3 bases and V 6 bases, and 7 bases lay outside the gene matches. The CDR3 is 16 amino acids.

V usage is TRBV11-1 and J usage is TRBJ2-3; D is ambiguous. V was shortened by 6 bases and J by 7 bases, with 11 bases between the two germline ends. This CDR3 has 12 amino acids. The germline gives CDR1 SGHAT, CDR2 FQDESV (reference sequence). In DNA, the CDR3 is TGTGCCAGCAGATCCGACGAGAATACGCAGTATTTT. Amino acid sequence: CASRSDENTQYF.

The V and J genes are TRBV11-2 and TRBJ2-1, with TRBD2 matching 8 bases. The CDR3 covers 18 residues. Unmatched junction bases numbered 16, after V lost 0 bases and J lost 9 bases. Looked up from germline, CDR1 is SGHAT and CDR2 is FQNNGV. In DNA, the CDR3 is TGTGCCAGCAGCTTAGATGGGGTGAGGAGCGGGAGATTCGGTGAGCAGTTCTTC. Translation: CASSLDGVRSGRFGEQFF. Together with reference TRBV11-2 and TRBJ2-1, the CDR3 gives the full variable domain: EAGVAQSPRYKIIEKRQSVAFWCNPISGHATLYWYQQILGQGPKLLIQFQNNGVVDDSQLPKDRFSAERLKGVDSTLKIQPAKLEDSAVYLCASSLDGVRSGRFGEQFFGPGTRLTVL.

The rearrangement joins TRBV11-1 to TRBJ2-1; no firm D call. With 4 bases removed from V and 9 bases from J, the gap between germline ends came to 7 bases. Germline V gene lookup returns CDR1 SGHAT and CDR2 FQDESV (reference sequence). CDR3 length equals 11 residues. The CDR3 loop is CASSSPREQFF. The DNA of the CDR3 is TGTGCCAGCAGCTCCCCCCGTGAGCAGTTCTTC.

This chain connects TRBV29-1 to TRBJ1-1; D unclear. This CDR3 region has 12 residues. The V end was cut by 3 bases, the J end by 7 bases, with 12 bases between. Germline CDR1 reads SQVTM; CDR2 reads ANQGSEA. Here the CDR3 DNA reads TGCAGCGTTGATGTAGGTGTGGGTGAAGCTTTCTTT. Protein sequence: CSVDVGVGEAFF.

The chain has TRBV20-1 and TRBJ2-7; TRBD2 agrees at 7 bases. The CDR3 runs to 12 residues. Germline V gene lookup returns CDR1 DFQATT and CDR2 SNEGSKA (reference sequence). The J segment lost 6 bases and the V segment lost 5 bases, leaving 7 bases of the junction unmatched. CDR3 sequence reads: CSAGQRGIEQYF. CDR3 coding DNA: TGCAGTGCTGGGCAGCGGGGAATCGAGCAGTACTTC.

The chain combines TRBV11-1 with TRBJ2-5, with a tentative D call TRBD1 (6 bases). CDR3 length: 15 amino acids. Trimming pared 5 bases from V and 3 bases from J, leaving 16 bases between. Germline CDR1 reads SGHAT; CDR2 reads FQDESV (reference sequence). The CDR3 DNA follows: TGTGCCAGCAGCGGCCGGGACATAACTAAAGAGACCCAGTACTTC. Its protein product is CASSGRDITKETQYF.

This chain connects TRBV20-1 to TRBJ2-7; TRBD1 aligns across 7 bases. The V gene end was trimmed by 0 bases and the J gene end by 1 base; junction bases not matched to a gene: 6. Germline assignment: CDR1 DFQATT and CDR2 SNEGSKA (reference sequence). The length of the CDR3 is 15 residues. This CDR3 is CSARDLLGQSYEQYF. Written as DNA, the CDR3 is TGCAGTGCTAGAGATCTTTTGGGACAGTCCTACGAGCAGTACTTC.

The V gene is TRBV5-1, the J gene TRBJ2-6; no definite D call. Germline CDR1 is SGHRS and CDR2 is YFSETQ. This CDR3 has 15 amino acids. Trimming cost V 2 bases and J 4 bases, with 10 bases left between them. The CDR3 region has the DNA TGCGCCAGCAGCTTCACCATGGGGGGGGCCAACGTCCTGACTTTC. Its protein product is CASSFTMGGANVLTF. Full variable domain (missing parts from reference TRBV5-1 and TRBJ2-6): KAGVTQTPRYLIKTRGQQVTLSCSPISGHRSVSWYQQTPGQGLQFLFEYFSETQRNKGNFPGRFSGRQFSNSRSEMNVSTLELGDSALYLCASSFTMGGANVLTFGAGSRLTVL.